These 13 T cell receptor beta chains were sequenced from one sample in a study of spatial heterogeneity in lung cancer. A single record per CDR3 protein comes from TCRdb applying MiXCR to the 5' RACE reads. Of 45,000 to 65,000 distinct CDR3 sequences listed, roughly 7.4% are singletons. Time point: blood at routine non-recurrence follow-up after resection. The input material, whole RNA from tumor, nontumor lung or frozen PBMC, was sequenced unsorted. This specimen consisted of PBMCs, obtained at follow-up. All receptors derive from a female donor with early-stage non-small cell lung cancer.

The chain couples TRBV7-9 to TRBJ1-1; no firm D call. The germline V gene has CDR1 SEHNR and CDR2 FQNEAQ (reference sequence). This CDR3 comprises 12 residues. V was trimmed by 0 bases and J by 11 bases, leaving 10 bases between them. CDR3 residues: CASSLAPSLAFF. CDR3 sequence (DNA): TGTGCCAGCAGCTTAGCCCCCTCCTTGGCTTTCTTT.

The sample holds many counts of this clonotype. The gene calls are TRBV30 and TRBJ2-5; 11 bases line up with TRBD2. Unmatched junction bases numbered 9, after V lost 2 bases and J lost 7 bases. This CDR3 is 15 amino acids long. From germline, CDR1 is GTSNPN and CDR2 SVGIG (reference sequence). The CDR3 protein is CAWSIVAGGPGTQYF. As DNA, the CDR3 is TGTGCCTGGAGTATAGTAGCGGGGGGGCCGGGGACCCAGTACTTC.

This clonotype showed up just a few times. The rearrangement uses TRBV12-3 or TRBV12-4 and TRBJ2-1; D gene uncertain. The V and J ends lost 3 bases and 10 bases respectively, with 10 bases between them. The CDR3 covers 12 residues. CDR3 nucleotides: TGTGCCAGCAGTTTCGCGGTTTCAGAGCAGTTCTTC. Amino acids: CASSFAVSEQFF.

This chain uses TRBV9 with TRBJ1-1; tentatively, D is TRBD1 (5 bases). The germline V and J ends were trimmed by 0 bases and 1 base, with 10 bases remaining between them. CDR1 is SGDLS and CDR2 is YYNGEE in the germline V gene. CDR3 size: 15 residues. The CDR3 bases are TGTGCCAGCAGCGTAGATGGGGCCGGGAACACTGAAGCTTTCTTT. It translates to CASSVDGAGNTEAFF.

At least ten counts were recorded for this clonotype. This rearrangement joins TRBV5-1 to TRBJ1-2; a possible D gene is TRBD1 (5 bases). Germline CDR1 and CDR2: SGHRS and YFSETQ. The CDR3 extends over 16 amino acids. Between the trimmed V and J ends, which lost 0 bases and 2 bases, there was a span of 14 bases. Here the CDR3 reads CASSLGQGYGNYGYTF. The CDR3 DNA reads as TGCGCCAGCAGCTTGGGCCAGGGTTACGGGAACTATGGCTACACCTTC.

This clonotype was seen repeatedly, ten times or more. The chain joins TRBV9 to TRBJ1-2; 8 bases fit TRBD1. V was clipped by 0 bases and J by 3 bases; unmatched bases: 4. CDR1 and CDR2 (germline): SGDLS, YYNGEE. The CDR3 is 15 amino acids. The DNA of the CDR3 is TGTGCCAGCAGCGTAGAAGGGGACAGGTACTATGGCTACACCTTC. It is translated as CASSVEGDRYYGYTF.

This chain uses TRBV5-1 with TRBJ1-1; no reliable D call. CDR1 is SGHRS, CDR2 YFSETQ, per germline. The germline V and J ends were trimmed by 0 bases and 1 base, with 7 bases remaining between them. This CDR3 is 14 amino acids long. CDR3 in DNA: TGCGCCAGCAGCTTGGTTACGGAGAACACTGAAGCTTTCTTT. Protein sequence: CASSLVTENTEAFF.

This clonotype was seen at least ten times. This chain connects TRBV7-6 to TRBJ2-5; D might be TRBD1 or TRBD2, each matching 5 bases. Between the trimmed V and J ends, which lost 5 bases and 2 bases, there was a span of 18 bases. CDR3 length: 16 amino acids. Germline V CDR1 and CDR2: SGHVS, FNYEAQ. The CDR3 coding sequence is TGTGCCAGCAGCCCACTCCATGGGGGTTGGCAAGAGACCCAGTACTTC. Translating it yields CASSPLHGGWQETQYF.

This clonotype showed up many times. The gene calls are TRBV29-1 and TRBJ1-1; tentatively, D is TRBD1 (5 bases). The V end lost 6 bases, the J end lost 4 bases, and 12 bases lay between the germline ends. The CDR3 covers 12 residues. In germline, CDR1 is SQVTM, CDR2 ANQGSEA. The CDR3 is CSVLTEGTEAFF. The CDR3 nucleotides are TGCAGCGTACTGACAGAGGGCACTGAAGCTTTCTTT.

This clonotype was recorded a few times. The chain joins TRBV12-3 or TRBV12-4 to TRBJ1-2; possibly TRBD1 for D (6 bases). The CDR3 spans 15 residues. Trimming removed 6 bases at V and 8 bases at J, with 22 bases between. This CDR3 is CASSPTQGIPQGYTF. For the CDR3, the DNA is TGTGCCAGCAGCCCAACCCAGGGGATCCCTCAAGGCTACACCTTC.

V is TRBV3-1 and J is TRBJ2-3; TRBD2 agrees at 8 bases. This CDR3 contains 17 residues. The ends lost 7 bases at V and 1 base at J; junction bases unmatched: 13. Germline assignment: CDR1 LGHDT and CDR2 YNNKEL (reference sequence). This CDR3 reads CASTQLASGYGTDTQYF. In nucleotides, the CDR3 is TGTGCCAGCACCCAGTTGGCTAGCGGGTATGGCACAGATACGCAGTATTTT.

This clonotype was detected ten times or more. V usage is TRBV12-3 or TRBV12-4 and J usage is TRBJ2-5; a weak D match, TRBD2 (5 bases). CDR3 length: 13 residues. V lost 5 bases to trimming and J lost 5 bases, with 12 bases between them. CDR3 in DNA: TGTGCCAGCAGTATACTTAGCGCGGAGACCCAGTACTTC. Amino acids: CASSILSAETQYF.

This clonotype was counted at least ten times. V usage is TRBV29-1 and J usage is TRBJ1-5; TRBD1 matches at 7 bases. This CDR3 is 12 amino acids long. The V gene end was trimmed by 6 bases and the J gene end by 5 bases; junction bases not matched to a gene: 4. Germline CDR1 and CDR2: SQVTM and ANQGSEA. The chain's CDR3 is CSVVTGDQPQHF. In DNA form, the CDR3 reads TGCAGCGTGGTTACAGGGGATCAGCCCCAGCATTTT.